These 26 T cell receptor beta chains originate from one sample sequenced in a study of cytomegalovirus exposure and HLA in healthy donors. The PCR employed 60 Vbeta primers together with 13 Jbeta primers. Generated by immunoSEQ multiplex PCR, the TCRdb table keeps only in-frame clones and is missing some. The sample has around 140,000 clones, 77% seen once; the top ten hold under 5%. The sequenced sample was PBMCs. The origin of the receptors is a male donor in good health and CMV-seropositive.

The chain uses TRBV7-3 and TRBJ2-5; 7 bases are shared with TRBD2. Germline CDR1 SGHTA, CDR2 FQGTGA. V lost 2 bases, J lost 5 bases, and 5 bases stayed unmatched. The length of the CDR3 is 14 residues. The CDR3 loop reads CASSLWAGAETQYF. The CDR3 DNA follows: TGTGCCAGCAGCTTATGGGCGGGAGCGGAGACCCAGTACTTC. Variable domain in full (rest from reference TRBV7-3 and TRBJ2-5): GAGVSQTPSNKVTEKGKYVELRCDPISGHTALYWYRQSLGQGPEFLIYFQGTGAADDSGLPNDRFFAVRPEGSVSTLKIQRTERGDSAVYLCASSLWAGAETQYFGPGTRLLVL.

This clone came up once. The chain employs TRBV5-1 and TRBJ2-7; a possible D gene is TRBD1 (6 bases). The V gene's germline CDR1 is SGHRS and CDR2 YFSETQ. The CDR3 has 15 amino acids. V lost 1 base to trimming and J lost 3 bases, with 14 bases between them. CDR3 coding DNA: TGCGCCAGCAGCTTGATGGCAGGGGCTAACTACGAGCAGTACTTC. Protein: CASSLMAGANYEQYF.

This clone was picked up a small number of times. The chain employs TRBV11-2 and TRBJ2-3; a weak D match, TRBD2 (6 bases). V shed 1 base and J shed 0 bases, with 14 bases lying between them. There are 17 residues in the CDR3. Germline CDR1 is SGHAT and CDR2 is FQNNGV. The CDR3 DNA follows: TGTGCCAGCAGCTTAGGGCGGGGCAGACCTAGCACAGATACGCAGTATTTT. This encodes CASSLGRGRPSTDTQYF.

This clone was detected only once. The chain joins TRBV28 to TRBJ1-6, with TRBD1 identical over 8 bases. CDR3 length: 14 residues. Germline V CDR1 and CDR2: MDHEN, SYDVKM. V lost 3 bases and J lost 9; bases outside the gene matches: 4. The CDR3 here is CASSFIQGGSPLHF. For the CDR3, the DNA is TGTGCCAGCAGTTTCATACAGGGGGGTTCACCCCTCCACTTT.

The rearrangement links TRBV27 to TRBJ2-6; the match to TRBD1 covers 7 bases. The germline gives CDR1 MNHEY, CDR2 SMNVEV (reference sequence). The CDR3 runs 17 residues. V was pared by 5 bases and J by 0 bases, with 7 bases of the junction left unmatched. The chain's CDR3 is CASSPRDSISGANVLTF. The CDR3 nucleotides read TGTGCCAGCAGTCCACGGGACAGCATCTCTGGGGCCAACGTCCTGACTTTC. The full variable domain, completed using reference TRBV27 and TRBJ2-6, is EAQVTQNPRYLITVTGKKLTVTCSQNMNHEYMSWYRQDPGLGLRQIYYSMNVEVTDKGDVPEGYKVSRKEKRNFPLILESPSPNQTSLYFCASSPRDSISGANVLTFGAGSRLTVL.

The CDR3 nucleotides are TGTGCCAGCTCACGCACAGGGGGGGATCAGCCCCAGCATTTT. Amino acids: CASSRTGGDQPQHF. The chain joins TRBV18 to TRBJ1-5; 8 nucleotides match TRBD1. CDR1 KGHSH and CDR2 LQKENI come from the germline V gene. The CDR3 is 14 residues long. V trimming: 4 bases; J trimming: 5 bases; junction bases outside the gene matches: 4.

The J gene is TRBJ1-1, the V gene TRBV4-1; 10 bases agree with TRBD1. CDR3 length: 17 residues. Germline trimming cut 2 bases from V and 3 bases from J; bases unmatched to any gene: 9. Germline V gene lookup returns CDR1 MGHRA and CDR2 YSYEKL. In DNA, the CDR3 is TGCGCCAGCAGCCAATCTTGGGACAGGGGAATGGACACTGAAGCTTTCTTT. Translating gives CASSQSWDRGMDTEAFF.

This clone was observed a handful of times. In nucleotides, the CDR3 is TGTGCCAGCAGCCAAGTCGCAGGGTTCGAGCAGTACTTC. This sequence encodes CASSQVAGFEQYF. This chain links TRBV4-2 with TRBJ2-7, with D perhaps TRBD1 (5 bases). V was trimmed by 1 base and J by 6 bases, leaving 10 bases between them. The CDR3 totals 13 residues. Germline lookup yields CDR1 LGHNA and CDR2 YNFKEQ.

The rearrangement uses TRBV7-9 and TRBJ2-5; TRBD2 agrees at 7 bases. CDR3 length equals 15 residues. Germline loops: CDR1 SEHNR, CDR2 FQNEAQ (reference sequence). V was clipped by 5 bases and J by 4 bases; unmatched bases: 10. DNA for the CDR3: TGTGCCAGCAGCACTCTAGCGGTGGGAGGAGAGACCCAGTACTTC. This sequence encodes CASSTLAVGGETQYF. The full variable domain, with the rest looked up from reference TRBV7-9 and TRBJ2-5, is DTGVSQNPRHKITKRGQNVTFRCDPISEHNRLYWYRQTLGQGPEFLTYFQNEAQLEKSRLLSDRFSAERPKGSFSTLEIQRTEQGDSAMYLCASSTLAVGGETQYFGPGTRLLVL.

This rearrangement joins TRBV5-1 to TRBJ2-2; 12 positions agree with TRBD2. V lost 3 bases, J lost 4 bases, and 4 bases stayed unmatched. CDR1 is SGHRS and CDR2 is YFSETQ in the germline V gene. The CDR3 sequence is 16 residues long. CDR3 sequence: CASSWGLAGSTGELFF. The CDR3 DNA reads TGCGCCAGCAGCTGGGGACTAGCGGGTTCCACCGGGGAGCTGTTTTTT. Variable domain in full (rest from reference TRBV5-1 and TRBJ2-2): KAGVTQTPRYLIKTRGQQVTLSCSPISGHRSVSWYQQTPGQGLQFLFEYFSETQRNKGNFPGRFSGRQFSNSRSEMNVSTLELGDSALYLCASSWGLAGSTGELFFGEGSRLTVL.

V gene TRBV4-2 combines with J gene TRBJ2-1; D might be TRBD1 (7 bases). This CDR3 has 16 residues. Trimming cost V 6 bases and J 4 bases, with 19 bases left between them. Germline-derived CDR1 and CDR2 are LGHNA and YNFKEQ. The CDR3 sequence: CASRPGAGGFYNEQFF. As DNA, the CDR3 is TGTGCCAGCAGACCCGGCGCAGGGGGGTTTTACAATGAGCAGTTCTTC.

This clone was seen a handful of times. One end of the junction varies from germline; a read error may be responsible. The chain employs TRBV19 and TRBJ2-4; 8 bases agree with TRBD2. This CDR3 has 15 residues. Germline loops: CDR1 LNHDA, CDR2 SQIVND (reference sequence). DNA for the CDR3: TGTGCCAGTAGTATATACGGGAGGGCCAAAAACAGTCAGTACTTC. Translated, it gives CASSIYGRAKNSQYF.

The chain uses TRBV18 and TRBJ2-2; TRBD1 agrees at 8 bases. The V segment lost 6 bases and the J segment 3 bases; nucleotides outside the gene matches: 6. Germline V gene data show CDR1 as KGHSH and CDR2 as LQKENI. The CDR3 length is 15 residues. This chain's CDR3 is CASSLRGPDTGELFF. CDR3 nucleotides: TGTGCCAGCTCCCTCAGGGGGCCGGACACCGGGGAGCTGTTTTTT.

The J gene is TRBJ1-1, the V gene TRBV10-3, with unresolved D. Looked up from germline, CDR1 is ENHRY and CDR2 is SYGVKD. The germline V and J ends were trimmed by 6 bases and 4 bases, with 12 bases remaining between them. CDR3 length: 13 residues. CDR3 DNA: TGTGCCATCAGGACCCGGGAAACCACTGAAGCTTTCTTT. This sequence encodes CAIRTRETTEAFF.

This clone was counted a few times. The chain recombines TRBV10-1 with TRBJ2-5; no definite D call. The CDR3 is 15 amino acids. The V end lost 2 bases, the J end lost 0 bases, and 10 bases lay between the germline ends. CDR1 and CDR2 from the germline V gene are WNHNN and SYGVQD (reference sequence). This chain's CDR3 is CASSELEDHQETQYF. CDR3 nucleotides: TGCGCCAGCAGTGAGCTTGAGGATCACCAAGAGACCCAGTACTTC.

The rearrangement links TRBV15 to TRBJ2-4, with a tentative D call TRBD1 (5 bases). The germline V gene encodes CDR1 LNHNV and CDR2 YYDKDF (reference sequence). V was pared by 0 bases and J by 0 bases, with 12 bases between. The CDR3 sequence is 17 residues long. CDR3 sequence reads: CATSREGGALAKNIQYF. Written as DNA, the CDR3 is TGTGCCACCAGCAGAGAAGGTGGGGCTTTAGCCAAAAACATTCAGTACTTC.

This clone turned up a few times. The gene calls are TRBV19 and TRBJ1-2; D is undetermined. The V gene's germline CDR1 is LNHDA and CDR2 SQIVND (reference sequence). Trimming shortened V by 1 base and J by 3 bases, and 9 bases separated the two germline ends. The CDR3 is 14 amino acids. The CDR3: CASSIGPRDYGYTF. In nucleotides, the CDR3 is TGTGCCAGTAGTATAGGACCGCGGGACTATGGCTACACCTTC.

The rearrangement uses TRBV11-2 and TRBJ2-1; 9 nucleotides match TRBD1. Germline-derived CDR1 and CDR2 are SGHAT and FQNNGV. The CDR3 totals 17 residues. The V segment lost 0 bases and the J segment 5 bases; nucleotides outside the gene matches: 8. CDR3 DNA sequence: TGTGCCAGCAGCTTAGATGTTTGGGACAGGGCCGACAATGAGCAGTTCTTC. It codes for CASSLDVWDRADNEQFF.

The V gene is TRBV28, the J gene TRBJ2-7; a possible D gene is TRBD1 (5 bases). With 3 bases removed from V and 2 bases from J, the gap between germline ends came to 11 bases. CDR1 and CDR2 from the germline V gene are MDHEN and SYDVKM. The CDR3 is 14 amino acids. CDR3 amino acids: CASSFSRATYEQYF. CDR3 in DNA: TGTGCCAGCAGTTTCTCCAGGGCCACCTACGAGCAGTACTTC.

This rearrangement joins TRBV2 to TRBJ2-4; 9 bases are a match to TRBD1. This CDR3 contains 16 residues. Germline-derived CDR1 and CDR2 are SNHLY and FYNNEI. With 6 bases clipped from V and 2 bases from J, the junction kept 8 bases outside the gene matches. The CDR3 loop reads CASRDRGAATKNIQYF. The CDR3, as DNA: TGTGCCAGCAGGGACAGGGGCGCCGCAACCAAAAACATTCAGTACTTC.

This clone has a single count. This sequence joins TRBV5-8 and TRBJ2-1; 9 positions agree with TRBD1. The CDR3 is 15 amino acids. V was pared by 5 bases and J by 7 bases, with 10 bases of the junction left unmatched. In germline, CDR1 is SGHTS, CDR2 YDEGEE. The CDR3: CASSRGTGFYNEQFF. The CDR3 DNA is TGTGCCAGCAGTCGGGGGACAGGGTTCTATAATGAGCAGTTCTTC.

The chain employs TRBV5-1 and TRBJ2-7; D might be TRBD2 (5 bases). Trimming took off 2 bases at V and 4 bases at J, with 13 bases between the two ends. Germline V gene lookup returns CDR1 SGHRS and CDR2 YFSETQ. The CDR3 extends over 14 amino acids. CDR3 in amino acids: CASSFSGIRYEQYF. The CDR3 nucleotides read TGCGCCAGCAGCTTTTCCGGGATAAGATACGAGCAGTACTTC.

This chain uses TRBV7-6 with TRBJ1-1; D not certain. V was clipped by 5 bases and J by 5 bases, with 12 bases between them. The germline CDR1 and CDR2 sequences are SGHVS and FNYEAQ. The CDR3 covers 13 residues. CDR3 in DNA: TGTGCCAGCAGCCTTGTTACGGGGACTGAAGCTTTCTTT. It yields the protein CASSLVTGTEAFF. Variable domain in full (rest from reference TRBV7-6 and TRBJ1-1): GAGVSQSPRYKVTKRGQDVALRCDPISGHVSLYWYRQALGQGPEFLTYFNYEAQQDKSGLPNDRFSAERPEGSISTLTIQRTEQRDSAMYRCASSLVTGTEAFFGQGTRLTVV.

This clone has a handful of counts. This sequence joins TRBV10-2 and TRBJ2-3; 8 bases map to TRBD2. V trimming: 10 bases; J trimming: 2 bases; junction bases outside the gene matches: 20. The CDR3 sequence is 18 residues long. Germline V lookup: CDR1 WSHSY, CDR2 SAAADI. CDR3 loop: CATYSGASTHINTDTQYF. CDR3 coding DNA: TGCGCCACGTATAGCGGGGCCTCCACCCATATCAACACAGATACGCAGTATTTT.

The rearrangement uses TRBV7-6 and TRBJ2-7, with a possible D match to TRBD2 (6 bases). Germline CDR1 reads SGHVS; CDR2 reads FNYEAQ. CDR3 length equals 14 residues. V lost 5 bases and J lost 2, with 13 bases in between. In DNA, the CDR3 is TGTGCCAGCAGCGTGGGACTCCTGACCTACGAGCAGTACTTC. As protein: CASSVGLLTYEQYF.

J is TRBJ2-5 and V is TRBV6-6, with 7 bases lining up with TRBD1. Germline V gene data show CDR1 as MNHNY and CDR2 as SVGAGI (reference sequence). After removal of 2 bases from V and 5 bases from J, the junction contained 8 bases not matched to a gene. This CDR3 contains 15 residues. DNA of the CDR3: TGTGCCAGCAGTTACCTCGGACAGGCGACGGAGACCCAGTACTTC. This gives the protein CASSYLGQATETQYF.